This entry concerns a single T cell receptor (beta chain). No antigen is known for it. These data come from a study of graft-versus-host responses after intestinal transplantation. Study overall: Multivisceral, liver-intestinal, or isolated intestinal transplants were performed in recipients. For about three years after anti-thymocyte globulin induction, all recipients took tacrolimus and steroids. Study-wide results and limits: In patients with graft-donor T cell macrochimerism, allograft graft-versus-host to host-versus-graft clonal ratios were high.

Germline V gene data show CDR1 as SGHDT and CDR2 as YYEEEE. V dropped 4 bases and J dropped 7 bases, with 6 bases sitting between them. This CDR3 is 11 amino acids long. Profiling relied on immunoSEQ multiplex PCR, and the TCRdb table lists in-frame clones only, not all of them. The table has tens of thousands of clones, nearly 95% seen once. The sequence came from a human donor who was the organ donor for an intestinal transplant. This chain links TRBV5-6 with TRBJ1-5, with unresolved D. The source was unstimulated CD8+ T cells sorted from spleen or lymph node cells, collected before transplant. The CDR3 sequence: CASSGSQPQHF. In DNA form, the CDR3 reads TGTGCCAGCAGCGGAAGCCAGCCCCAGCATTTT. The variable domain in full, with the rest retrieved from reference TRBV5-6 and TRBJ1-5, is DAGVTQSPTHLIKTRGQQVTLRCSPKSGHDTVSWYQQALGQGPQFIFQYYEEEERQRGNFPDRFSGHQFPNYSSELNVNALLLGDSALYLCASSGSQPQHFGDGTRLSIL.